What follows are 18 T cell receptor beta chains derived from one specimen sequenced in a study of tumor-infiltrating lymphocytes in primary liver carcinoma. Co-extraction of both nucleic acids (RNA and DNA) used about 18-34 mg of unsorted bulk tissue. Priming with a constant-region primer yielded TCR beta cDNA from roughly 490 ng total RNA. Modified slightly, ARM-PCR produced TCR beta libraries over three nested multiplex PCR rounds. It was with TRBV1-TRBV30 forward primers and a C-beta reverse primer that the first two PCR rounds were run, at about 9 cycles each. Each CDR3 protein is one row after TCRdb ran MiXCR on the multiplex PCR reads. The table lists more than 60,000 distinct CDR3 sequences, more than 60% of them singletons. The sequenced material came from liver tumor tissue from sampling region 4. Subset reported: tumor region T4, right-lateral pole. The receptors here all came from a middle-aged man with primary liver carcinoma and hepatitis B virus infection.

On this clonotype itself: This is likely a read error, given that the CDR3 carries no conserved phenylalanine or tryptophan at its end. The chain has TRBV11-1 and TRBJ2-1; 9 nucleotides match TRBD2. This CDR3 is 17 amino acids long. Germline CDR1 and CDR2: SGHAT and FQDESV (reference sequence). The J segment lost 5 bases and the V segment lost 7 bases, leaving 15 bases of the junction unmatched. The CDR3 spells CASNLGLAGEVDNEQFL. CDR3 in DNA: TGTGCCAGCAACCTGGGATTAGCGGGGGAAGTTGACAATGAGCAGTTCCTC.

This clonotype was recorded once. The CDR3 end shows no conserved phenylalanine or tryptophan, and so a read error is likely. CDR3 coding DNA: TGTGCCAGCAGCTCCGCTACAGGCAGTAATGAGCAGTTCTTA. This codes for CASSSATGSNEQFL. The genes are TRBV11-2 and TRBJ2-1, with D tentatively TRBD1 (5 bases). The CDR3 consists of 14 residues. V was shortened by 4 bases and J by 7 bases, with 14 bases between the two germline ends. The germline V gene has CDR1 SGHAT and CDR2 FQNNGV.

The chain carries TRBV29-1 and TRBJ1-5; D unresolved. The CDR3 spans 13 residues. The V and J ends lost 5 bases and 1 base respectively, with 9 bases between them. The germline V gene encodes CDR1 SQVTM and CDR2 ANQGSEA. DNA for the CDR3: TGCAGCGTTACAGTGGGAAGCAATCAGCCCCAGCATTTT. Protein sequence: CSVTVGSNQPQHF.

On this clonotype: No conserved phenylalanine or tryptophan is present at the end of the CDR3, so a read error is the likely explanation. CDR3 sequence reads: CRAAGTSGRAQETQYS. The CDR3 DNA is TGCAGAGCTGCAGGTACTAGCGGGAGGGCTCAAGAGACCCAGTACTCC. The chain carries TRBV29-1 and TRBJ2-5; 13 bases map to TRBD2. This CDR3 contains 16 residues. CDR1 is SQVTM and CDR2 is ANQGSEA in the germline V gene.

As to this clonotype: A junction boundary mismatches the germline segment, possibly from a read error. The chain links TRBV11-2 to TRBJ2-3; D tentatively fits TRBD1 or TRBD2 (5 bases each). The germline CDR1 and CDR2 sequences are SGHAT and FQNNGV. The CDR3 has 15 amino acids. The CDR3 DNA follows: TGTGCCAGCAGCCCATTAGGGGCTAGCACTGATACGCAGTATTTT. Its translation: CASSPLGASTDTQYF. The whole variable domain, filled in from reference TRBV11-2 and TRBJ2-3, reads EAGVAQSPRYKIIEKRQSVAFWCNPISGHATLYWYQQILGQGPKLLIQFQNNGVVDDSQLPKDRFSAERLKGVDSTLKIQPAKLEDSAVYLCASSPLGASTDTQYFGPGTRLTVL.

Points on this clonotype: This may arise from a read error, as a much more abundant clone is one base away. V and J are TRBV5-1 and TRBJ1-4; D not resolved. This CDR3 contains 15 residues. Germline V CDR1 and CDR2: SGHRS, YFSETQ. CDR3 region: CASSPGSATNEKLLF. As DNA, the CDR3 is TGCGCCAGCAGCCCGGGGAGTGCAACTAATGAAAAACTGCTTTTT.

Of note for this clonotype: A junction end diverges from the germline sequence, so it may reflect a read error. The chain carries TRBV4-1 and TRBJ1-1; no definite D call. Germline CDR1 reads MGHRA; CDR2 reads YSYEKL. There are 16 residues in the CDR3. The CDR3 loop reads CPSSQGVRMVETEAFF. DNA of the CDR3: TGCCCCAGCAGCCAAGGTGTGCGCATGGTGGAGACTGAAGCTTTCTTT.

Comments on this clonotype: The CDR3 does not end in the conserved phenylalanine or tryptophan, so this is likely a read error. J is TRBJ2-1 and V is TRBV11-2, with TRBD2 matching 9 bases. Looked up from germline, CDR1 is SGHAT and CDR2 is FQNNGV. This CDR3 spans 16 amino acids. The CDR3 reads CSSSSRPSGRFYGQFS. In nucleotides, the CDR3 is TGTTCCAGCAGCTCGCGCCCCAGCGGGAGGTTCTATGGGCAGTTCTCC.

Worth noting for this clonotype: At one of its ends the junction is not consistent with the germline gene, which may arise from a read error. J is TRBJ2-5 and V is TRBV6-5; D may be TRBD1 (5 bases). Per germline, CDR1 MNHEY and CDR2 SVGAGI. CDR3 length equals 14 residues. In DNA, the CDR3 is TGTGTCAGCAGTTACGTTGACAGCCAAGAGACCCAGTACTTC. Protein product: CVSSYVDSQETQYF.

A word on this clonotype: One end of the junction fails to match germline, which may point to a read error. The V gene is TRBV29-1, the J gene TRBJ1-2; D might be TRBD1 (6 bases). The CDR3 totals 11 residues. Germline V gene lookup returns CDR1 SQVTM and CDR2 ANQGSEA. CDR3 DNA sequence: TGCAGCGTCGGGGGCACTTATGGTTACACCTTC. Its translation: CSVGGTYGYTF.

Worth noting for this clonotype: The conserved closing phenylalanine or tryptophan is absent in this CDR3, likely reflecting a read error. The V call is TRBV2, the J call TRBJ2-5; no firm D call. V was trimmed by 10 bases and J by 3 bases, leaving 9 bases between them. This CDR3 is 11 amino acids long. Germline V gene data show CDR1 as SNHLY and CDR2 as FYNNEI. CDR3 amino acids: CATLTEETQYL. The CDR3, as DNA: TGTGCCACATTGACTGAAGAGACCCAGTACCTC.

As to this clonotype: Being one base from a much bigger clone, this may be a read error. The chain has TRBV7-3 and TRBJ2-2, with D perhaps TRBD2 (6 bases). Germline CDR1 reads SGHTA; CDR2 reads FQGTGA. V was pared by 8 bases and J by 7 bases, with 11 bases between. The CDR3 extends over 12 amino acids. The CDR3 region is CASGGLGGELFF. CDR3 coding DNA: TGTGCCAGCGGGGGACTTGGCGGGGAGCTGTTTTTT.

This clonotype was detected only once. Because the CDR3 is missing its conserved closing phenylalanine or tryptophan, this is likely a read error. This chain links TRBV12-3 or TRBV12-4 with TRBJ2-7, with D uncertain. The V end was cut by 5 bases, the J end by 0 bases, with 11 bases between. This CDR3 has 14 residues. As DNA, the CDR3 is TGTGCCAGCAGTCCTCGGATGATCTCCTACGAGCAGTACTAC. Its protein product is CASSPRMISYEQYY.

The CDR3 bases are TGCGCCAGCAACCAGGGACGGGGAAGTCGCAGTTCTAATGAAAAACTGTTTTTT. Protein: CASNQGRGSRSSNEKLFF. This sequence joins TRBV4-1 and TRBJ1-4; a possible D gene is TRBD1 (5 bases). V shed 7 bases and J shed 3 bases, with 24 bases lying between them. Germline CDR1 reads MGHRA; CDR2 reads YSYEKL. This CDR3 region has 18 residues.

Details on this clonotype: One junction end disagrees with the germline gene, perhaps due to a read error. DNA of the CDR3: TGTGCCAGCAGTACCGAAGAGACCCTGTACTTT. As protein: CASSTEETLYF. The chain combines TRBV6-6 with TRBJ2-5, with D uncertain. From germline, CDR1 is MNHNY and CDR2 SVGAGI (reference sequence). CDR3 length: 11 residues.

Notes on this clonotype: At one of its ends the junction is not consistent with the germline gene, which may arise from a read error. The V call is TRBV6-1, the J call TRBJ1-3; D gene uncertain. Germline V gene data show CDR1 as MNHNS and CDR2 as SASEGT. This CDR3 has 13 amino acids. CDR3: CVTSEISGNTIYF. CDR3 in DNA: TGTGTCACGTCGGAAATCTCTGGAAATACCATATATTTT.

Worth noting for this clonotype: Germline and junction disagree at one end, which may indicate a read error. The rearrangement links TRBV20-1 to TRBJ1-5, with 9 nucleotides matching TRBD1. The germline V gene has CDR1 DFQATT and CDR2 SNEGSKA (reference sequence). The CDR3 runs to 13 residues. In DNA, the CDR3 is TGCAATGCTAGGGACAGGGAAGCTCAGCCCCAGCATTTT. It encodes CNARDREAQPQHF.

This clonotype was observed once. Compared with germline, one end of the junction differs, possibly owing to a read error. The chain recombines TRBV29-1 with TRBJ2-7, with D perhaps matching TRBD2 (5 bases). The CDR3 is made up of 13 amino acids. Germline assignment: CDR1 SQVTM and CDR2 ANQGSEA. The CDR3, as DNA: TGCAGCGTTAGGAATCGCGAGGGCTACGAGCAGCACTTC. Protein sequence: CSVRNREGYEQHF.